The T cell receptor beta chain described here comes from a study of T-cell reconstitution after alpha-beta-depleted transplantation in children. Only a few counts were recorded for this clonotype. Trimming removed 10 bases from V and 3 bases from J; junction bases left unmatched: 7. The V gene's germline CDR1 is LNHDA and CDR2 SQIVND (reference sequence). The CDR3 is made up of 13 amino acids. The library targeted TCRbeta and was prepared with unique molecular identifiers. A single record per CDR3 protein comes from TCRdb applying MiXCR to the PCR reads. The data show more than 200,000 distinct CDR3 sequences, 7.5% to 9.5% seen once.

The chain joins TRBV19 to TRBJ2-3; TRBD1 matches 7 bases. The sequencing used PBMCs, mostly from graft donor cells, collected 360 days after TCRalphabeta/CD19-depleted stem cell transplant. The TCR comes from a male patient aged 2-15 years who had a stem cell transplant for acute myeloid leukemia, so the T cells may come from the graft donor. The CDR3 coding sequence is TGTGCCACCCGACAGGGCGGAACAGATACGCAGTATTTT. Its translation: CATRQGGTDTQYF.